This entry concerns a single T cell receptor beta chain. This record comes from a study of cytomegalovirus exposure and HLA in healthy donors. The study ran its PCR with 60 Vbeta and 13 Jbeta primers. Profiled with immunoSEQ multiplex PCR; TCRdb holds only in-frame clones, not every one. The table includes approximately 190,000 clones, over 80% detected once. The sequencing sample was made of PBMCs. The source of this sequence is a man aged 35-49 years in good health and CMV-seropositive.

The CDR3 nucleotides read TGCGCCAGCAGCCAACTACAAGGACAAGGAAACACCATATATTTT. This gives the protein CASSQLQGQGNTIYF. The rearrangement joins TRBV4-3 to TRBJ1-3; TRBD1 is a possible D gene (5 bases). Trimming took off 2 bases at V and 4 bases at J, with 12 bases between the two ends. The CDR3 sequence is 15 residues long. CDR1 is LGHNA, CDR2 YSLEER, per germline.